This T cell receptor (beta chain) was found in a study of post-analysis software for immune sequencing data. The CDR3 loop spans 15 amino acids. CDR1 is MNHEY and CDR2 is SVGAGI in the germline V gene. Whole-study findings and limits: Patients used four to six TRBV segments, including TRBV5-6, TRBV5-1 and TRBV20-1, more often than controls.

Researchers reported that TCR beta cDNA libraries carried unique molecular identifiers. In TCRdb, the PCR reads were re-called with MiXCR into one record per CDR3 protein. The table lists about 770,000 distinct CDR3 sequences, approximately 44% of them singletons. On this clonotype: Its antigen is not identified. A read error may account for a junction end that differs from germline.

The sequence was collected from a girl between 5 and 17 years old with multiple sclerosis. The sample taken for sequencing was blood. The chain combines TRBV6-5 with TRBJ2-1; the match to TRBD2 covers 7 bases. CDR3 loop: CASSLTGGSYSEQFF. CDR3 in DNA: TGTGCCAGCAGCTTAACGGGGGGATCCTACAGTGAGCAGTTCTTC.